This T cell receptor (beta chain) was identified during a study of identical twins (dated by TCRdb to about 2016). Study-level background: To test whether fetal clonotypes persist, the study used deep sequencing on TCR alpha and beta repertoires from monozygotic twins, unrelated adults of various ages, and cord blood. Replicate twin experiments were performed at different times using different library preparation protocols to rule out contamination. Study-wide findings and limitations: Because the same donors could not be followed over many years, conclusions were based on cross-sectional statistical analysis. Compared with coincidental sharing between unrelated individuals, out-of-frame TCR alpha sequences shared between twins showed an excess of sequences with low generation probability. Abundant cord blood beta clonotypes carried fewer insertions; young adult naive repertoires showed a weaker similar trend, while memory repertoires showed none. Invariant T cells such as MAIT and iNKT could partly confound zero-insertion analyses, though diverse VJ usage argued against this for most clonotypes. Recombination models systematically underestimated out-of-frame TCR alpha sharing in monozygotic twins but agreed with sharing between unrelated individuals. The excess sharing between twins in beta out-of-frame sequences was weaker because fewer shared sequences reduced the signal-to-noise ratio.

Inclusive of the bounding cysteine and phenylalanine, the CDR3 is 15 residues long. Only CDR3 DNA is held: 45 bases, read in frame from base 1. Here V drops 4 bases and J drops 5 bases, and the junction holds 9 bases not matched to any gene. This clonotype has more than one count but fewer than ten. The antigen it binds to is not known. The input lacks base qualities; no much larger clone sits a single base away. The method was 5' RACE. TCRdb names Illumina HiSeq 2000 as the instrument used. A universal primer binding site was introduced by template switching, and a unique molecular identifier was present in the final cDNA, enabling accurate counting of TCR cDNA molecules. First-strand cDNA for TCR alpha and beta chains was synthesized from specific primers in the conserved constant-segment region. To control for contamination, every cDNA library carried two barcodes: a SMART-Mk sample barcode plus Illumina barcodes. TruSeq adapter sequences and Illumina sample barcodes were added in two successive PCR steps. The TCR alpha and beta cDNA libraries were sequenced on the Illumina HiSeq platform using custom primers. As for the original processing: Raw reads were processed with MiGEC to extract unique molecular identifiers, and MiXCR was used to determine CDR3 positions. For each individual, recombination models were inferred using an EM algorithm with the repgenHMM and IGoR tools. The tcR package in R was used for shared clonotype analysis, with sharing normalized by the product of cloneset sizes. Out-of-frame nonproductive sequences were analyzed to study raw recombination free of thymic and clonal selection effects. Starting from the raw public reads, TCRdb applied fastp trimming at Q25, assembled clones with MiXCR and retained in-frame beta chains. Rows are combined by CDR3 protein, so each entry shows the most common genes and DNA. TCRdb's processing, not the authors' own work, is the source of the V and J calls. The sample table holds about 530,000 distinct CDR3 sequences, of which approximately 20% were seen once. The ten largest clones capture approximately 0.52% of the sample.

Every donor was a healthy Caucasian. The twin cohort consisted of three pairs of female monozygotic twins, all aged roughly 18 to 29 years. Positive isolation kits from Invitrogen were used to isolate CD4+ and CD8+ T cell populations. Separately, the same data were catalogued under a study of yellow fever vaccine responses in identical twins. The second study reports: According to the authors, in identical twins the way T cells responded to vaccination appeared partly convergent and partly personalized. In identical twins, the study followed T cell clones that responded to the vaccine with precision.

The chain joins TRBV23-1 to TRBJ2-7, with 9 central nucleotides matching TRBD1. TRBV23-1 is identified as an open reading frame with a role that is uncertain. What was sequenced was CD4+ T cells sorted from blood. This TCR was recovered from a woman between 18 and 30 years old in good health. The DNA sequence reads TGCGCCAGCAGTCGGCGGACAGGGGTGGGTAACGAGCAGTACTTC. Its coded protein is CASSRRTGVGNEQYF.